These T cell receptor beta chains were read from a single sample in a study of T cell responses to AZD1222 COVID-19 vaccine. Sequencing was performed with immunoSEQ multiplex PCR; in TCRdb, only in-frame clones are kept and a portion is missing. The repertoire holds about 56,000 clones, less than 90% seen once, with about 7.1% in the top ten. Sequenced here: peripheral blood, sampled 28 days after the second AZD1222 dose. All receptors derive from an adult who received the AZD1222 COVID-19 vaccine. Each CDR3 is given without its conserved first and last residue. A clone size is listed for some rows: how often the clone was seen (once, few, many), or a class if it is expanded.

size | V | CDR3
. | TRBV19 | ASRASWGSNSPLH
once | TRBV11-2 | ATSPEGNTEAF
. | TRBV7-2 | ASSSHSDRVGGYT
. | TRBV28 | ASSVGLAGTLDNEQF
. | TRBV6-5 | ASSYSAGGNGELF
. | TRBV6-5 | ASSKWDRGGYT
. | TRBV3-1/TRBV3-2 | ASSQGRGRAAF
. | TRBV7-8 | ASSLVGADTEAF
. | TRBV7-6 | ASSLNQGGSPLH
. | TRBV12-3/TRBV12-4 | ASSLAGNQPQH
. | TRBV7-3 | ASSPRGSLNYGYT
. | TRBV28 | ASSLGGGTGEGLGYT
. | TRBV28 | ASSPGWYVGVGNTIY
once | TRBV27 | ASSPPTSTIYNEQF
few | TRBV6-5 | ASLRGTGGHQPQH
. | TRBV10-3 | AISEAGGYGNTIY
once | TRBV5-4 | ASRQDRGTRGYT
. | TRBV5-4 | ASSIDNQPQH
. | TRBV28 | ASSLPRGQTLYNEQF
. | TRBV27 | ASSWGLAGVRGNEQF
. | TRBV5-4 | ASSPPGGYQETQY
medium-sized | TRBV11-3 | ASRGGAGELF
. | TRBV4-1 | ASSQEGTRRAEQY
. | TRBV28 | ASSWTLNQPQH
. | TRBV2 | AIVQGSGEKLF
. | TRBV12-3/TRBV12-4 | ASSFNRNTEAF
. | TRBV7-2 | ASRRGAQETQY
. | TRBV7-2 | ASSLGREFGNIQY
. | TRBV27 | ASSQPRGLGTEAF
. | TRBV10-3 | AISRLERGGVDTQY
once | TRBV5-8 | ASSPTRRAGVFGEQF
. | TRBV19 | ASRGQGTGPQH
. | TRBV19 | ASSIEAGFYGYT
. | TRBV27 | ATQVRQGANQPQH
. | TRBV29-1 | SVDGDGYT
. | TRBV12-5 | ASGTHTTGSSSTDTQY
. | TRBV10-3 | AIRDMGQLNSPLH
. | TRBV7-9 | ASSWANTEAF
. | TRBV18 | ASSPDSIRYYEQY
once | TRBV3-1/TRBV3-2 | ASSHRSSAQSPLH
. | TRBV19 | ASSIWTGVEGYGYT